This T cell receptor beta chain was sequenced in a study of blood T cells in healthy people across ages. Through a sample-barcoded 5' primer and a J-beta primer mix, a second PCR was run for roughly 7 to 11 cycles. TCRdb re-called the 5' RACE reads with MiXCR, one entry per CDR3 protein. The sample yields 1.5 million to 2 million distinct CDR3 sequences, roughly two fifths seen once. This clonotype was observed a handful of times. Its specificity is not known. Germline lookup yields CDR1 SGHAT and CDR2 FQDESV (reference sequence). V was pared by 5 bases and J by 1 base, with 15 bases between. The CDR3 totals 16 residues. Findings and limits, study-wide: PBMCs left unsorted prevented a conclusive naive versus antigen-experienced comparison.

The source of this sequence is a human donor in good health. The specimen sequenced was blood. The rearrangement links TRBV11-1 to TRBJ2-4; D is uncertain. CDR3 in DNA: TGTGCCAGCAGCCCTTCGGCCGGCCGGGCCAAAAACATTCAGTACTTC. It encodes CASSPSAGRAKNIQYF.